This T cell receptor beta chain stems from a study of blood T cell repertoires in COVID-19. Looking at the study overall: From the United States, Italy and Spain came samples of acute and convalescent COVID-19. In each case, the material was cDNA or gDNA derived from T cells, B-cell-depleted T cells, or PBMCs.

Only in-frame clones appear in the TCRdb table, and some are missing; sequencing was by immunoSEQ multiplex PCR. The sample gives roughly 200,000 clones, roughly 80% of which show up once; 15% to 20% is in the top ten. Trimming pared 8 bases from V and 8 bases from J, leaving 21 bases between. The CDR3 covers 14 residues. Germline loops: CDR1 MNHEY, CDR2 SVGAGI. This TCR was recovered from a human donor in a cohort sampled during active COVID-19. The chain is built from TRBV6-5 and TRBJ1-2, with a tentative D call TRBD1 (6 bases). The sequenced sample was peripheral blood. For the CDR3, the DNA is TGTGCCAGCCTGTTGGACAGATATTCCGTCGGCTACACCTTC. Its protein product is CASLLDRYSVGYTF.